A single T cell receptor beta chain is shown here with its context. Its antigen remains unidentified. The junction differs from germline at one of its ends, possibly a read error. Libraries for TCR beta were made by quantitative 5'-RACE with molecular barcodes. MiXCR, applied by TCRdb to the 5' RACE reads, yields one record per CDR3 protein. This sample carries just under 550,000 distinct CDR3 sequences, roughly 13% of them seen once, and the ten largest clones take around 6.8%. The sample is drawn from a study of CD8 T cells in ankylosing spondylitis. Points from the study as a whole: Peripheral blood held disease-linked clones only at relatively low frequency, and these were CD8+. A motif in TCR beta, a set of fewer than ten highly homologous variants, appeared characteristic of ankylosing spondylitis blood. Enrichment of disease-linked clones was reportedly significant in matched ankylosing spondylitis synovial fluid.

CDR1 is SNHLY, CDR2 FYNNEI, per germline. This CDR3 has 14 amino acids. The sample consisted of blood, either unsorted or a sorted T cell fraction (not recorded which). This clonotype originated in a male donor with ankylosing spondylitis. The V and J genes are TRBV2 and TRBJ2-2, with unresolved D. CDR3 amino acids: CASRETANTGELFF. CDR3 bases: TGTGCCAGCCGTGAGACGGCGAACACCGGGGAGCTGTTTTTT.